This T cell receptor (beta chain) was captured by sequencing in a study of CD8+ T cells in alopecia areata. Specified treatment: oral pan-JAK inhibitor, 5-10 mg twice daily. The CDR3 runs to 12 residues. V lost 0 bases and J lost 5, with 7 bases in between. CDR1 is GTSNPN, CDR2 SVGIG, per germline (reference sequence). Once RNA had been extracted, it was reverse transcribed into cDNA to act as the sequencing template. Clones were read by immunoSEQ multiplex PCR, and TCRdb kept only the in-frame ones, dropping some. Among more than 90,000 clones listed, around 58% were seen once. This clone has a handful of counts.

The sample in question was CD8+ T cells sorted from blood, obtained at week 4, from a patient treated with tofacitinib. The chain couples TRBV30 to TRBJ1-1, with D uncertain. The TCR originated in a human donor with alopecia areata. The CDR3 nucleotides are TGTGCCTGGAGTGTGGGGTGGACTGAAGCTTTCTTT. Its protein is CAWSVGWTEAFF.